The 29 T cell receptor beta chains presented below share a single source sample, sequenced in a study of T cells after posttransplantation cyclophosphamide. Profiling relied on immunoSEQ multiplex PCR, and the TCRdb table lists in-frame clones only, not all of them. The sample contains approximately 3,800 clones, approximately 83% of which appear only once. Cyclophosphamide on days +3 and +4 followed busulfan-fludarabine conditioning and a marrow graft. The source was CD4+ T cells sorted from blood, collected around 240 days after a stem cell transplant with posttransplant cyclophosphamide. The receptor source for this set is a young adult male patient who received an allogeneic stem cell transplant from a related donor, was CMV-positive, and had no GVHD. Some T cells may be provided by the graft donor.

The CDR3 sequence is CASSSIVSGKNQPQHF. CDR3 sequence (DNA): TGTGCCAGTAGTTCTATCGTATCGGGGAAAAATCAGCCCCAGCATTTT. The rearrangement joins TRBV19 to TRBJ1-5; D gene uncertain. V gave up 5 bases and J gave up 4 bases, with 18 bases separating them. The CDR3 is 16 residues long. In germline, CDR1 is LNHDA, CDR2 SQIVND (reference sequence).

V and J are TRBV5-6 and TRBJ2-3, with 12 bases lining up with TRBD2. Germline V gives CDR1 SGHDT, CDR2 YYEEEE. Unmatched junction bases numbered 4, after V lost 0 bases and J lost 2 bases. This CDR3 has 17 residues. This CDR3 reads CASSLARTSGATDTQYF. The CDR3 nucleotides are TGTGCCAGCAGCTTGGCGCGGACTAGCGGGGCCACAGATACGCAGTATTTT.

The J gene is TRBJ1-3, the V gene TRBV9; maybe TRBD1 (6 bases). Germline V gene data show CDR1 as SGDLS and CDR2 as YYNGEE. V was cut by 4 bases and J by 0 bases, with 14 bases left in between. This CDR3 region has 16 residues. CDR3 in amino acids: CASSPMGQVSGNTIYF. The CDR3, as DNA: TGTGCCAGCAGCCCCATGGGACAAGTCTCTGGAAACACCATATATTTT.

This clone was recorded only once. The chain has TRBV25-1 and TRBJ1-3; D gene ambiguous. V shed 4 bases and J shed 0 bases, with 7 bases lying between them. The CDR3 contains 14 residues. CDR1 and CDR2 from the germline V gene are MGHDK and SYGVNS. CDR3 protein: CASSVTASGNTIYF. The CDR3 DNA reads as TGTGCCAGCAGTGTCACAGCCTCTGGAAACACCATATATTTT.

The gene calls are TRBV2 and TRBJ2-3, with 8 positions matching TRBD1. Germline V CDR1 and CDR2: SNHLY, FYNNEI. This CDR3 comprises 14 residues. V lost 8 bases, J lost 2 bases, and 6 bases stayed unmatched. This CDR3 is CASVTGGYTDTQYF. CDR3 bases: TGTGCCAGCGTTACAGGGGGATACACAGATACGCAGTATTTT.

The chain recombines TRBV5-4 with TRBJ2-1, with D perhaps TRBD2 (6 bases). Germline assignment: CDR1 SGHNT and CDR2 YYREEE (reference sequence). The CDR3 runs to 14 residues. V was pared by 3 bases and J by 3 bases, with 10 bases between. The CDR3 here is CASSSGTYYNEQFF. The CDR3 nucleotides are TGTGCCAGCAGCTCCGGGACTTACTACAATGAGCAGTTCTTC.

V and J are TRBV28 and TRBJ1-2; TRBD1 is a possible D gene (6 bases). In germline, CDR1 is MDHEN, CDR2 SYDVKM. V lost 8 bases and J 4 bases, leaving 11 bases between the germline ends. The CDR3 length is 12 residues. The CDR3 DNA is TGTGCCAGCTCCGACAGGATCTATGGCTACACCTTC. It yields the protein CASSDRIYGYTF.

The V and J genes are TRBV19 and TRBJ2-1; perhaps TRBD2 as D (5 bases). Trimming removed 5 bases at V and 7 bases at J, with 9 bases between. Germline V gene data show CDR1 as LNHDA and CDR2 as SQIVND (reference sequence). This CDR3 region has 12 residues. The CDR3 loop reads CASSLTRNEQFF. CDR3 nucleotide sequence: TGTGCCAGTAGTTTAACTAGGAATGAGCAGTTCTTC.

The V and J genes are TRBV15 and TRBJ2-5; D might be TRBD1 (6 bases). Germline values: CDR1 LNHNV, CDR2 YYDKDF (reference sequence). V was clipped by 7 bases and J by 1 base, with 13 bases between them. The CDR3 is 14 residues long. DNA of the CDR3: TGTGCCACCACATGGGACATTCGCCAAGAGACCCAGTACTTC. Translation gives CATTWDIRQETQYF.

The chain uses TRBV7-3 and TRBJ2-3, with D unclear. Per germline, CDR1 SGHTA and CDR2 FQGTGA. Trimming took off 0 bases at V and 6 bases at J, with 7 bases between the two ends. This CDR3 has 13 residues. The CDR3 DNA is TGTGCCAGCAGCTTAACGTCGCGGGATACGCAGTATTTT. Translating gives CASSLTSRDTQYF.

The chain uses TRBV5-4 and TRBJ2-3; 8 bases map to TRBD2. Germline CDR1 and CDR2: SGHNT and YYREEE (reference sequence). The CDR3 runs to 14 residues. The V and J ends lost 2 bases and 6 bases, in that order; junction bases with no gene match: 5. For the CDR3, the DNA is TGTGCCAGCAGCTTCACGAGCGGGGGTGATACGCAGTATTTT. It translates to CASSFTSGGDTQYF. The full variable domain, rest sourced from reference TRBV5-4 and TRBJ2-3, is ETGVTQSPTHLIKTRGQQVTLRCSSQSGHNTVSWYQQALGQGPQFIFQYYREEENGRGNFPPRFSGLQFPNYSSELNVNALELDDSALYLCASSFTSGGDTQYFGPGTRLTVL.

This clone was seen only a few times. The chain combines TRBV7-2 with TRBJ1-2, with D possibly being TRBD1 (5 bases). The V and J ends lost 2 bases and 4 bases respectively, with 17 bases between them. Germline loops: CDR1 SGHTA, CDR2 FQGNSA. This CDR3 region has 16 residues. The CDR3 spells CASSLFSPREGYGYTF. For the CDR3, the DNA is TGTGCCAGCAGCTTATTTTCTCCCAGGGAGGGCTATGGCTACACCTTC.

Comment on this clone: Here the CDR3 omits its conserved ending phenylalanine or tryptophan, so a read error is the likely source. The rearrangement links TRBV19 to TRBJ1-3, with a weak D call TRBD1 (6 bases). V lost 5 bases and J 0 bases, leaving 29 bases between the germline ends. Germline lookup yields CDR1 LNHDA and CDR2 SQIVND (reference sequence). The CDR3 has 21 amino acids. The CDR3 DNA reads TGTGCCAGTAGTGTCTCATGGCGCCAGTCCGGGACACCTTACTCTGGAAACACCATATATCTT. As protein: CASSVSWRQSGTPYSGNTIYL.

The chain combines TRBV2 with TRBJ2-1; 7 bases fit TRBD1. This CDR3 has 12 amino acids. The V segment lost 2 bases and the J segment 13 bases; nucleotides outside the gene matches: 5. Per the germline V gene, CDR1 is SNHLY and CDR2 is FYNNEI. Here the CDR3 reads CASSESTGLQFF. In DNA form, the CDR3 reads TGTGCCAGCAGTGAATCGACAGGGTTACAGTTCTTC.

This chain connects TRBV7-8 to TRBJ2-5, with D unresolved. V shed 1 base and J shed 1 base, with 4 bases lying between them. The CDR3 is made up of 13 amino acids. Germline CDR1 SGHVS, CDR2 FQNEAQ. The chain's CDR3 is CASSLVLQETQYF. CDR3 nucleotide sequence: TGTGCCAGCAGCTTAGTACTCCAAGAGACCCAGTACTTC.

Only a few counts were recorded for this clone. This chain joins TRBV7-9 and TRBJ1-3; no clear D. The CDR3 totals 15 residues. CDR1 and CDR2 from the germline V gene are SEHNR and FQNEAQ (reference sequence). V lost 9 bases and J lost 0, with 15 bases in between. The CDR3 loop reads CASTPAGSSGNTIYF. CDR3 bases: TGTGCCAGTACACCTGCGGGCAGCTCTGGAAACACCATATATTTT.

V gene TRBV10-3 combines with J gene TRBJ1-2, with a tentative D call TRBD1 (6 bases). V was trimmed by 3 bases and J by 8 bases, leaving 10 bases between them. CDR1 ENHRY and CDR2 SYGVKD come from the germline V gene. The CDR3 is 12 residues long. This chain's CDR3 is CAISESGDGYTF. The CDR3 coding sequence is TGTGCCATCAGTGAATCAGGGGACGGCTACACCTTC.

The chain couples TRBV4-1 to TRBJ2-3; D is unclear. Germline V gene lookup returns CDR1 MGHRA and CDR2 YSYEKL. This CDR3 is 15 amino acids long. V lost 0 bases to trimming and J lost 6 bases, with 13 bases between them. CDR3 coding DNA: TGCGCCAGCAGCCAAGAAACTTTGATCACCGATACGCAGTATTTT. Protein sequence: CASSQETLITDTQYF.

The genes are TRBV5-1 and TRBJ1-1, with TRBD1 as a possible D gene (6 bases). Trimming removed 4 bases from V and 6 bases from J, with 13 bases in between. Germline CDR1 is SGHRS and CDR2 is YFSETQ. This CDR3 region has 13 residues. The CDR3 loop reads CASSRTAFAEAFF. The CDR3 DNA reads TGCGCCAGCAGCAGGACAGCATTCGCTGAAGCTTTCTTT. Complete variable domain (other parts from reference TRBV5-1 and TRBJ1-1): KAGVTQTPRYLIKTRGQQVTLSCSPISGHRSVSWYQQTPGQGLQFLFEYFSETQRNKGNFPGRFSGRQFSNSRSEMNVSTLELGDSALYLCASSRTAFAEAFFGQGTRLTVV.

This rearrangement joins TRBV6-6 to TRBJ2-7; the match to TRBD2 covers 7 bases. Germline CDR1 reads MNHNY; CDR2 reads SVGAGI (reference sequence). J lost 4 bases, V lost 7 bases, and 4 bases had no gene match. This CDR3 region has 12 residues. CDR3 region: CASKGGSYEQYF. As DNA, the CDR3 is TGTGCCAGCAAGGGCGGGAGTTACGAGCAGTACTTC.

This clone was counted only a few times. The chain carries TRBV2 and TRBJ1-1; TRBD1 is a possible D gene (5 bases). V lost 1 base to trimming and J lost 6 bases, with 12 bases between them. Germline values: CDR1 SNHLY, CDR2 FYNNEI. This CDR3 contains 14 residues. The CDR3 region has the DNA TGTGCCAGCAGTGAAGGCAGGGCTGGGGCTGAAGCTTTCTTT. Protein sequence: CASSEGRAGAEAFF.

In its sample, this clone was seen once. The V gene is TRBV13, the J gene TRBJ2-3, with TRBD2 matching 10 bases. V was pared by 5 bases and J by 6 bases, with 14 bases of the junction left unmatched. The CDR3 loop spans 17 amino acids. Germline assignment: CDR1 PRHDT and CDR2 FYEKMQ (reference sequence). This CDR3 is CASSEAGLAGDSDTQYF. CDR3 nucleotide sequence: TGTGCCAGCAGCGAAGCCGGGCTAGCGGGAGATAGCGATACGCAGTATTTT.

The DNA of the CDR3 is TGCAGCCACGCGGGACTAGCGGGCCCCAACACCGGGGAGCTGTTTTTT. This encodes CSHAGLAGPNTGELFF. This chain uses TRBV29-1 with TRBJ2-2; 12 positions match TRBD2. The CDR3 has 16 residues. The junction had 9 bases not matched to a gene; V was cut back by 8 bases and J by 2 bases. The germline CDR1 and CDR2 sequences are SQVTM and ANQGSEA.

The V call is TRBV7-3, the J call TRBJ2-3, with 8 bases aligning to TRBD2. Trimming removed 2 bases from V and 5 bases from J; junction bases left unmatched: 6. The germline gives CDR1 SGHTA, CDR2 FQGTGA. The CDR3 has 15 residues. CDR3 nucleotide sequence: TGTGCCAGCAGCTTACGGCTAGCGGGCGTAGATACGCAGTATTTT. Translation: CASSLRLAGVDTQYF.

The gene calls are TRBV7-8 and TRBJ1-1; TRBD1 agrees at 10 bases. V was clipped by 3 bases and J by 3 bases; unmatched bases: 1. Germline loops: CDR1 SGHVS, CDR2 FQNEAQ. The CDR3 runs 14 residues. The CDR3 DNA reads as TGTGCCAGCAGCTTCGGACAGGGGGACACTGAAGCTTTCTTT. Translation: CASSFGQGDTEAFF.

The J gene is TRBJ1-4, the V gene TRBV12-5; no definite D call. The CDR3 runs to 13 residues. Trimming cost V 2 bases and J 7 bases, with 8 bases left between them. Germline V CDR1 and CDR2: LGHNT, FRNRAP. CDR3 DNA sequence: TGTGCTAGTGGTTTGTGGGCCGGTGAAAAACTGTTTTTT. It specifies CASGLWAGEKLFF.

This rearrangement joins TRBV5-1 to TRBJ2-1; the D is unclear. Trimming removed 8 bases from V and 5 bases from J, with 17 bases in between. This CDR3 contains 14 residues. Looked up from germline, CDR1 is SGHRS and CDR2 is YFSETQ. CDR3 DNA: TGCGCCAGTCGAAGTACTACGGATGACAATGAGCAGTTCTTC. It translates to CASRSTTDDNEQFF.

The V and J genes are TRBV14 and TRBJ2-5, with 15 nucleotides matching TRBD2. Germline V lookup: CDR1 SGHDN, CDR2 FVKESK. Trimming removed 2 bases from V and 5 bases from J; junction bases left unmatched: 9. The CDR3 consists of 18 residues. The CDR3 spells CASSQPGLAGGFKETQYF. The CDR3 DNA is TGTGCCAGCAGCCAACCGGGACTAGCGGGAGGATTCAAGGAGACCCAGTACTTC. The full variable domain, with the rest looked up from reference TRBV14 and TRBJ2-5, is EAGVTQFPSHSVIEKGQTVTLRCDPISGHDNLYWYRRVMGKEIKFLLHFVKESKQDESGMPNNRFLAERTGGTYSTLKVQPAELEDSGVYFCASSQPGLAGGFKETQYFGPGTRLLVL.

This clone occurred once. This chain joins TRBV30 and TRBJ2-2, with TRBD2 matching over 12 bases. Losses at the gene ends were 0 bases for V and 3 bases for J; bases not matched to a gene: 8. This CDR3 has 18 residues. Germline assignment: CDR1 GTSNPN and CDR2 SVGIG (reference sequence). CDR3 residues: CAWSVGTSGRFYTGELFF. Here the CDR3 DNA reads TGTGCCTGGAGTGTTGGGACTAGCGGGCGATTTTACACCGGGGAGCTGTTTTTT.